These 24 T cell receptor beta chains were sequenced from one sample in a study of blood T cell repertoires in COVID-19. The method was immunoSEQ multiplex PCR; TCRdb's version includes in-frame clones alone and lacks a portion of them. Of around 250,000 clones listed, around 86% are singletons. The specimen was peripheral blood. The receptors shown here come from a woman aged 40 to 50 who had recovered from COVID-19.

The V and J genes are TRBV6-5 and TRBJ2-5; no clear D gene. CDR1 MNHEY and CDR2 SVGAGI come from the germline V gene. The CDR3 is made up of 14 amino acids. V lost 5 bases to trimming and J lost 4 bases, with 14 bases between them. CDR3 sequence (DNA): TGTGCCAGCAGTCTGTTCTGGGCAGGAGAGACCCAGTACTTC. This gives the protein CASSLFWAGETQYF.

The CDR3 region has the DNA TGTGCCACCAGTGGAGGGGGCGAGACCCAGTACTTC. As protein: CATSGGGETQYF. The V call is TRBV24-1, the J call TRBJ2-5; 7 nucleotides agree with TRBD1. Germline-derived CDR1 and CDR2 are KGHDR and SFDVKD. V gave up 5 bases and J gave up 5 bases; unmatched junction bases: 1. CDR3 length: 12 residues.

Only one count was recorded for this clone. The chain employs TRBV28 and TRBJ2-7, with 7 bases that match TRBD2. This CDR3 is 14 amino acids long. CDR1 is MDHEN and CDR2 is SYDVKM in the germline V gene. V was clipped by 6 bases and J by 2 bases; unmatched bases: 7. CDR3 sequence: CASSQRLAPYEQYF. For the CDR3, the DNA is TGTGCCAGCAGCCAACGACTAGCCCCCTACGAGCAGTACTTC.

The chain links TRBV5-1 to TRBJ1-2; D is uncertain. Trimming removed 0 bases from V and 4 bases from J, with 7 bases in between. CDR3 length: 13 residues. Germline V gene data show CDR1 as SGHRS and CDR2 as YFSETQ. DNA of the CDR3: TGCGCCAGCAGCTTGGCTTCAGGCTATGGCTACACCTTC. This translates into CASSLASGYGYTF.

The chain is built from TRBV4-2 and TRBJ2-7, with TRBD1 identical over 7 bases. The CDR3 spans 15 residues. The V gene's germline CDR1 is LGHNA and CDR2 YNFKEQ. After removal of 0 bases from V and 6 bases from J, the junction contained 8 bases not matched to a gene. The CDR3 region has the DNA TGTGCCAGCAGCCAAGATTCGCAGGGGGTGGCCGAGCAGTACTTC. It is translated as CASSQDSQGVAEQYF.

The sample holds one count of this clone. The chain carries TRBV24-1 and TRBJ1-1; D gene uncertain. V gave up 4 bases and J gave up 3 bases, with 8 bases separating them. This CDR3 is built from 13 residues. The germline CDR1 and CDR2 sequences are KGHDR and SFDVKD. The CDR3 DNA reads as TGTGCCACCAGTGACGGGTCGGACACTGAAGCTTTCTTT. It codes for CATSDGSDTEAFF.

Here the CDR3 reads CASSEMAQVTGGANVLTF. CDR3 nucleotides: TGTGCCAGCAGTGAAATGGCACAGGTCACAGGGGGGGCCAACGTCCTGACTTTC. The chain is built from TRBV6-1 and TRBJ2-6; D possibly corresponds to TRBD1 (6 bases). The germline V and J ends were trimmed by 2 bases and 4 bases, with 18 bases remaining between them. CDR3 length equals 18 residues. CDR1 and CDR2 (germline): MNHNS, SASEGT.

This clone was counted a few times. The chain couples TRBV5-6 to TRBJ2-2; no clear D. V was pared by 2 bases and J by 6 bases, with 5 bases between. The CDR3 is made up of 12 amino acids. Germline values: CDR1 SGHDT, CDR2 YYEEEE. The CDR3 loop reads CASSFSAGELFF. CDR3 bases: TGTGCCAGCAGCTTTAGTGCCGGGGAGCTGTTTTTT.

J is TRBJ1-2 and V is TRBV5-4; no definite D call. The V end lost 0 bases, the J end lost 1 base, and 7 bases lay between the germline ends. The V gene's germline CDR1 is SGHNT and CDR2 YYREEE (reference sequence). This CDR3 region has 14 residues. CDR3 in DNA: TGTGCCAGCAGCTTGGGTTCACTTAACTATGGCTACACCTTC. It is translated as CASSLGSLNYGYTF.

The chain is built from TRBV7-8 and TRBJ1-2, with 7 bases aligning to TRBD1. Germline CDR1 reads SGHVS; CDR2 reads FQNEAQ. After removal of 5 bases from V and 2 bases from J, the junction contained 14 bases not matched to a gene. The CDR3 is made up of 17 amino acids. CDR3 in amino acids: CASSRGFEGAGNYGYTF. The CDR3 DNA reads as TGTGCCAGCAGCCGAGGGTTTGAGGGGGCAGGGAACTATGGCTACACCTTC.

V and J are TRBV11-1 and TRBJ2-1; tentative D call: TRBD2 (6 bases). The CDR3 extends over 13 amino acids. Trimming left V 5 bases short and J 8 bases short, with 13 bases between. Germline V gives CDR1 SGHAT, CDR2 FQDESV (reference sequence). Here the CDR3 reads CASSPGREYEQFF. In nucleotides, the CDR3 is TGTGCCAGCAGCCCCGGACGGGAGTATGAGCAGTTCTTC.

CDR3 residues: CASSQFGTGRGTEAFF. CDR3 nucleotide sequence: TGTGCCAGCAGCCAGTTCGGGACAGGTCGCGGGACTGAAGCTTTCTTT. The chain combines TRBV14 with TRBJ1-1, with 8 bases fitting TRBD1. Germline V gene data show CDR1 as SGHDN and CDR2 as FVKESK. V trimming: 3 bases; J trimming: 5 bases; junction bases outside the gene matches: 11. This CDR3 is 16 amino acids long. The variable domain in full, completed from reference TRBV14 and TRBJ1-1, reads EAGVTQFPSHSVIEKGQTVTLRCDPISGHDNLYWYRRVMGKEIKFLLHFVKESKQDESGMPNNRFLAERTGGTYSTLKVQPAELEDSGVYFCASSQFGTGRGTEAFFGQGTRLTVV.

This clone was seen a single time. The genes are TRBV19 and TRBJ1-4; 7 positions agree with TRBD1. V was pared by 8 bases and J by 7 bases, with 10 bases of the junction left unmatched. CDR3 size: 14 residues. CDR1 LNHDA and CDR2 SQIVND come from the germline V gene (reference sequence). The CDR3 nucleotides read TGTGCCAGTGCGTCTGGACAGGTTACTGAAAAACTGTTTTTT. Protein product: CASASGQVTEKLFF.

CDR3 residues: CASSNRGANEQFF. The DNA for the CDR3 is TGTGCCAGTAGTAACAGGGGGGCCAATGAGCAGTTCTTC. The chain recombines TRBV19 with TRBJ2-1; 8 bases agree with TRBD1. The CDR3 contains 13 residues. With 4 bases clipped from V and 6 bases from J, the junction kept 2 bases outside the gene matches. The germline gives CDR1 LNHDA, CDR2 SQIVND (reference sequence).

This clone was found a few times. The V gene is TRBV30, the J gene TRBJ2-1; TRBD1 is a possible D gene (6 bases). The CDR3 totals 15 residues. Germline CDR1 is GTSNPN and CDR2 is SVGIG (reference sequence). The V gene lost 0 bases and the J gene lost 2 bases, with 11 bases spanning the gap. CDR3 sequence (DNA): TGTGCCTGGAGTGTTGGTCAGGGGACCTACAATGAGCAGTTCTTC. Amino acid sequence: CAWSVGQGTYNEQFF.

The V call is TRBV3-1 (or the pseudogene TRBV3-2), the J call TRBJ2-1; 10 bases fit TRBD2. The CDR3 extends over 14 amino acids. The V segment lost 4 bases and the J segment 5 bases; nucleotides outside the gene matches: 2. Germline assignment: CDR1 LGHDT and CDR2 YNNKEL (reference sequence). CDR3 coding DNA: TGTGCCAGCAGCCTACTAGCGGGGAACAATGAGCAGTTCTTC. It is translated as CASSLLAGNNEQFF.

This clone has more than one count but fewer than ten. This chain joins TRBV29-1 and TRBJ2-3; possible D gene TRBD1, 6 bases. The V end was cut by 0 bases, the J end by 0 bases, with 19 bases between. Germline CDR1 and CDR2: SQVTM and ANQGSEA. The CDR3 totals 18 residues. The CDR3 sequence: CSVEDLPRGRPSTDTQYF. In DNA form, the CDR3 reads TGCAGCGTTGAAGATCTTCCCAGGGGCCGGCCCAGCACAGATACGCAGTATTTT.

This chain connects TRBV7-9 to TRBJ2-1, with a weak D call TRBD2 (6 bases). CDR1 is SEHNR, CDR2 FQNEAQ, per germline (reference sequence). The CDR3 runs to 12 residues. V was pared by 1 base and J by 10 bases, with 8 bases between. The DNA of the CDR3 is TGTGCCAGCAGCTTAGGTCTAGCGGAGCAGTTCTTC. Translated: CASSLGLAEQFF.

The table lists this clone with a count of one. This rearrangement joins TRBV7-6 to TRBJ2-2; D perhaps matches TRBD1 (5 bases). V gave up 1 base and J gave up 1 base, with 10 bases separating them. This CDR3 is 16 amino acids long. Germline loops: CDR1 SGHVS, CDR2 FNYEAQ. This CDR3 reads CASSLVPGQNTGELFF. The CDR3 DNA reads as TGTGCCAGCAGCTTAGTCCCCGGACAGAACACCGGGGAGCTGTTTTTT.

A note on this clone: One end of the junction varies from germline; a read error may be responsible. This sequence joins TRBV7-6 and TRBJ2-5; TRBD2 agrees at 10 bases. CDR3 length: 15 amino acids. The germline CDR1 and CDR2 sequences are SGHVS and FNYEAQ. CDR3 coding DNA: TGTGCCAGCAGCCTAGCGGGAGCGGTTCGAGAGACCCAGTACTTC. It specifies CASSLAGAVRETQYF.

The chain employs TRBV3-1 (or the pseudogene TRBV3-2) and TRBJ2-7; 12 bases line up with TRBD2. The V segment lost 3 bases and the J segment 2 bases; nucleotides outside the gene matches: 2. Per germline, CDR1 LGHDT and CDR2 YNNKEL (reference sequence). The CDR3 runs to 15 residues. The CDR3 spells CASSHLAGGPYEQYF. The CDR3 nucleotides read TGTGCCAGCAGCCACCTAGCGGGAGGGCCCTACGAGCAGTACTTC.

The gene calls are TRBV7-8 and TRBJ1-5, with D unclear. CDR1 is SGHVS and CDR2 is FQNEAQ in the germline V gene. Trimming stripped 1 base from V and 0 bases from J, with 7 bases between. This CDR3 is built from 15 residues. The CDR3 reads CASSLDGYSNQPQHF. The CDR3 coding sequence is TGTGCCAGCAGCTTAGACGGGTATAGCAATCAGCCCCAGCATTTT.

The CDR3 bases are TGTGCCAGCAGCCCTAGCTCCTCCTACAATGAGCAGTTCTTC. Protein sequence: CASSPSSSYNEQFF. The genes are TRBV9 and TRBJ2-1; tentative D call: TRBD2 (5 bases). The CDR3 runs 14 residues. From germline, CDR1 is SGDLS and CDR2 YYNGEE. V lost 4 bases, J lost 0 bases, and 8 bases lay in between.

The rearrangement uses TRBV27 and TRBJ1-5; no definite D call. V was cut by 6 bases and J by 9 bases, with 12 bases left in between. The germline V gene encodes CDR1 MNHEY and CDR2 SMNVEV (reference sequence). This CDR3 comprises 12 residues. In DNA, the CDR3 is TGTGCCAGCAGCAAGCCGGGTAGGCCCCAGCATTTT. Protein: CASSKPGRPQHF.